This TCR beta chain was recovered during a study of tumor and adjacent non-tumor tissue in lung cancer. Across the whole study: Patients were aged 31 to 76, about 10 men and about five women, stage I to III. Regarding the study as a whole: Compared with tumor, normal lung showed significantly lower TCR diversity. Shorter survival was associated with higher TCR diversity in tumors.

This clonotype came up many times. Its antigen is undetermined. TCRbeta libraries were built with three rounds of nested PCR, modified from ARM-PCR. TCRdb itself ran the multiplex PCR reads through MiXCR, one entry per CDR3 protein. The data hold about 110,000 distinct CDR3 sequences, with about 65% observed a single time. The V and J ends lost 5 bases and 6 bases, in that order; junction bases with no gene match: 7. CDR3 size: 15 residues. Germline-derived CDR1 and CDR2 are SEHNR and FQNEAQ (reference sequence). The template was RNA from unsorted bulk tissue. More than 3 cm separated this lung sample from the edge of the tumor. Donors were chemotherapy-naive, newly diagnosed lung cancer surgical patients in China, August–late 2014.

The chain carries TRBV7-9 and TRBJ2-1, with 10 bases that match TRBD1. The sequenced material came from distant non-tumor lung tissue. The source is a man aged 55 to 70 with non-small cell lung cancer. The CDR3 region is CASSPRGQGFNEQFF. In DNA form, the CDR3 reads TGTGCCAGCAGCCCCAGGGGACAGGGGTTCAATGAGCAGTTCTTC.